The clone carrying this TCR beta chain was counted at least ten times. Trimming removed 1 base at V and 4 bases at J, with 8 bases between. CDR3 length: 13 amino acids. These data are taken from a study of response to subunit inactivated influenza vaccine. TCRdb re-analysed the RT-PCR reads in MiXCR, keeping a single row per CDR3 protein. The sample lists 710,000 or so distinct CDR3 sequences, 15% to 19% occurring once. The sequenced sample was PBMCs from blood, obtained roughly 13 days after vaccination. This receptor was obtained from a man aged 50 or older who received an inactivated influenza vaccine. The chain links TRBV12-3 or TRBV12-4 to TRBJ2-7; weak D call: TRBD2 (6 bases). The CDR3 DNA reads TGTGCCAGCAGTTTAGGAGGGAGGTACGAGCAGTACTTC. The encoded protein is CASSLGGRYEQYF.